This TCR beta chain was observed in a study of blood T cells in healthy people across ages. Regarding the study as a whole: Diversity of TCR beta per million T cells declined in a roughly linear way with age.

In regard to this clonotype: Its target is not known.

V was cut by 2 bases and J by 5 bases, with 10 bases left in between. Germline CDR1 MNHNS, CDR2 SASEGT. The CDR3 is 14 residues long. Collection of roughly 9.8 milliliters of peripheral blood was performed for each donor. Primed by a sample-barcoded 5' primer and a J-beta primer mix, a second PCR proceeded for about 7 to 11 cycles. Every single cDNA molecule received a tag from a template-switch adaptor with 12 random nucleotides. TCRdb processed the 5' RACE reads anew with MiXCR; each CDR3 protein has one entry. The data show approximately 680,000 distinct CDR3 sequences, roughly 32% seen once. Sequencing was carried out using blood. This chain uses TRBV6-1 with TRBJ1-5; D call uncertain. This clonotype was sampled from a woman older than 75 in good health. The CDR3 loop is CASSETDLYQPQHF. The CDR3 coding sequence is TGTGCCAGCAGTGAAACGGACCTTTATCAGCCCCAGCATTTT.